The present T cell receptor beta chain was sequenced within a study of T cells in Graves' hyperthyroidism and ophthalmopathy. The sample holds many counts of this clonotype. What it recognizes is unknown. Active moderate-to-severe ophthalmopathy, Clinical Activity Score at least 3, NOSPECS at least 4, under 3 months' duration. Study conclusions and caveats: Most thyroid clonotypes expanded above 0.001 appeared in blood too.

This CDR3 is 14 amino acids long. Trimming removed 4 bases from V and 4 bases from J, with 14 bases in between. Germline V gene lookup returns CDR1 SGHRS and CDR2 YFSETQ. Amplified TCR beta CDR3 regions came from RNA transcripts. RT-PCR in the first round (using the HTBI primer set) targeted the TCR CDR3. TCRdb redid the calling of the multiplex PCR reads with MiXCR, one entry per CDR3 protein. The table records about 250,000 distinct CDR3 sequences, roughly a quarter of them present only once. V gene TRBV5-1 combines with J gene TRBJ1-1, with a weak D call TRBD1 (6 bases). The origin of this receptor is a woman in her forties with Graves' ophthalmopathy. Sequenced material: blood. CDR3 protein: CASSIYRDRTEAFF. CDR3 sequence (DNA): TGCGCCAGCAGCATCTACAGGGATCGCACTGAAGCTTTCTTT.